Listed below are T cell receptor beta chains from one sample, sequenced in a study of T-cell memory formation after mild COVID-19. MiXCR was run by TCRdb on the 5' RACE reads, yielding one entry per CDR3 protein. The sample contains 550,000 to 700,000 distinct CDR3 sequences, more than 15% of which appear only once. The material sequenced was PBMCs or a T cell subset sorted from them (not recorded which). All receptors derive from an adult woman who had mild COVID-19 (a few samples of this study predate the infection). Cell type and time point are not known. The CDR3 runs from the conserved cysteine through the conserved F or W. Fields, in order: clone size, D gene, V gene, J gene, CDR3 DNA, CDR3 protein. D genes are given only for firm matches. A clone size is listed for some rows: how often the clone was seen (once, few, many), or a class if it is expanded.

abundance: few
d_gene: .
v_gene: TRBV5-1
j_gene: TRBJ2-3
CDR3nt: TGCGCCAGCAGCTTGGAGTACACAGATACGCAGTATTTT
CDR3aa: CASSLEYTDTQYF

abundance: many
d_gene: TRBD2
v_gene: TRBV5-1
j_gene: TRBJ2-7
CDR3nt: TGCGCCAGCAGCGACCCGGGACTAGCGGGGGGACCGATAAACTACGAGCAGTACTTC
CDR3aa: CASSDPGLAGGPINYEQYF

abundance: few
d_gene: .
v_gene: TRBV4-3
j_gene: TRBJ1-2
CDR3nt: TGCGCCAGCAGCCAAGATCAATCCAGGGAACTCTATGGCTACACCTTC
CDR3aa: CASSQDQSRELYGYTF

abundance: few
d_gene: .
v_gene: TRBV9
j_gene: TRBJ2-7
CDR3nt: TGTGCCAGCAGCGTAGGGCCTGTCACCTACGAGCAGTACTTC
CDR3aa: CASSVGPVTYEQYF

abundance: .
d_gene: .
v_gene: TRBV30
j_gene: TRBJ2-7
CDR3nt: TGTGCCTGGCGGAGTAACTACGAGCAGTACTTC
CDR3aa: CAWRSNYEQYF

abundance: .
d_gene: TRBD2
v_gene: TRBV27
j_gene: TRBJ2-3
CDR3nt: TGTGCCAGCAGTTGGAAGGTCGCGGGAGTCACAGATACGCAGTATTTT
CDR3aa: CASSWKVAGVTDTQYF

abundance: few
d_gene: .
v_gene: TRBV7-9
j_gene: TRBJ1-1
CDR3nt: TGTGCCAGCAGCTTACGACACCGTAACACTGAAGCTTTCTTT
CDR3aa: CASSLRHRNTEAFF

abundance: few
d_gene: TRBD2
v_gene: TRBV9
j_gene: TRBJ2-3
CDR3nt: TGTGCCAGTCAGCGGGGGGGGAACACAGATACGCAGTATTTT
CDR3aa: CASQRGGNTDTQYF

abundance: .
d_gene: .
v_gene: TRBV24-1
j_gene: TRBJ2-1
CDR3nt: TGTGCCACCAGTGACGAAGAGATCTATGGTCGGGACAATGAGCAGTTCTTC
CDR3aa: CATSDEEIYGRDNEQFF

abundance: .
d_gene: .
v_gene: TRBV29-1
j_gene: TRBJ2-5
CDR3nt: TGCAGCGTTGAATCGGGGTTGGAGACCCAGTACTTC
CDR3aa: CSVESGLETQYF